This is a list of T cell receptor beta chains from one sample in a study of human T cells and chemical hapten exposure. TCRdb re-called the RACE reads with MiXCR, one entry per CDR3 protein. Of over 100,000 distinct CDR3 sequences listed, approximately 10% are singletons. The input for sequencing was whole blood, taken in connection with sensitization to the hapten diphenylcyclopropenone (DPC). These TCRs come from a woman between 50 and 59 years old with alopecia areata. Some clones in this sample may be carry-over from other donors' samples. Both conserved end residues are part of each CDR3. Each record gives: clone size, V gene, CDR3 protein. Some rows mark clone size as missing; the rest say once, few, many or name a class of expanded clone.

>few|TRBV20-1
CSAILGRAADTQYF
>NA|TRBV7-9
CASSFTGEEAFF
>many|TRBV5-1
CASSSGHPTGELFF
>NA|TRBV7-9
CASSLTSGPTDTPYF
>many|TRBV20-1
CSAGGLPSNEQFF
>NA|TRBV13
CASSLRSGGHNEQFF
>many|TRBV28
CASSFSGSSNEQFF
>NA|TRBV14
CASSLMGVMNTEAFF
>few|TRBV5-1
CASSPGTGTSFTYEQYF
>many|TRBV5-6
CASSSLAGVTSSTDTQYF
>few|TRBV7-2
CASSPQGIVYEQYF
>NA|TRBV12-3/TRBV12-4
CASSLDGRNNQPQHF
>few|TRBV9
CASSVALGMDEKLFF
>NA|TRBV18
CASSQGRQSNQPQHF
>many|TRBV6-5
CASSTNAEQFF
>NA|TRBV28
CASSPRFAKNIQYF
>NA|TRBV7-2
CASSPRTSGQETQYF
>few|TRBV7-8
CASSHSRGSETQYF
>once|TRBV10-3
CATRPDWGGYTF
>NA|TRBV19
CASSIQGVNQPQHF
>NA|TRBV29-1
CSVESDSRRSYNEQFF
>NA|TRBV24-1
CATSERGNQPQHF
>few|TRBV6-6
CASSYIDTGKNIQYF
>NA|TRBV24-1
CATSQPGRDTQYF
>many|TRBV30
CAWSVGRIYGYTF
>NA|TRBV12-3/TRBV12-4
CASSFGGYGYTF
>NA|TRBV6-2/TRBV6-3
CASSSQTAQPQHF
>NA|TRBV12-3/TRBV12-4
CASSPAGRETQYF
>NA|TRBV10-1
CASSGRQGLNTDTQYF
>NA|TRBV7-2
CASSFTGGSDPEAFF
>NA|TRBV4-3
CASSQVTGDQPQHF
>NA|TRBV11-1
CASSGRTSTDTQYF
>few|TRBV9
CASSGGESNQPQHF
>NA|TRBV2
CASTFEDKKFF
>few|TRBV20-1
CSARKTGPQHF
>many|TRBV7-6
CASSRTGVTDTQYF
>NA|TRBV5-1
CASSMTSASSTDTQYF
>few|TRBV2
CASSVLTGSLPPPTDTQYF
>few|TRBV5-4
CASSLAPDDQPQHF
>few|TRBV28
CASSDTTYEQYF
>few|TRBV10-3
CAISLAESTDTQYF